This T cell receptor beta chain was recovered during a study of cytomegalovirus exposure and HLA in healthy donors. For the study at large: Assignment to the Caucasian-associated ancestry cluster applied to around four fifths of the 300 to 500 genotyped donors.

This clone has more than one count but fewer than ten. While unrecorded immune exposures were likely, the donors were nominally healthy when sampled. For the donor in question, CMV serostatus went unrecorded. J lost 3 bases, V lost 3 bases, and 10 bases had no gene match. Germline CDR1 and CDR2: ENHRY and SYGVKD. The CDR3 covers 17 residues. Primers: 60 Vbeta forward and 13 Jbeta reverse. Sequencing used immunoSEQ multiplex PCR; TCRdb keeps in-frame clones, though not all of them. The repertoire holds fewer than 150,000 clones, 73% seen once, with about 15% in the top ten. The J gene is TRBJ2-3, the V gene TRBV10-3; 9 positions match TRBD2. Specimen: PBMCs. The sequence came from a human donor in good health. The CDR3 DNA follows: TGTGCCATCAGTGACCTAAAGCGGGAGGTAGGAACAGATACGCAGTATTTT. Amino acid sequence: CAISDLKREVGTDTQYF.